This TCR beta chain stems from a study of T cell repertoires in cytomegalovirus infection. Study at large: From public TCR beta signatures came an indication of both CMV infection and matching HLA type. General study results and limits: Based on cumulative public TCR beta family frequency, carriers of CMV plus the relevant HLA were identified.

This clonotype showed up just a few times. The target antigen is unknown. The CDR3 length is 15 residues. Trimming stripped 7 bases from V and 0 bases from J, with 17 bases between. Germline V gene data show CDR1 as SGHDT and CDR2 as YYEEEE. TCRdb recomputed calls from the reads with MiXCR, one row per CDR3 protein. The sample lists about 310,000 distinct CDR3 sequences, around 9.1% seen once, with about 2.3% in the top ten. The chain uses TRBV5-6 and TRBJ2-7; D not certain. The TCR originated in a human donor in good health (CMV status not recorded). Some clones in this sample may be carry-over from other donors' samples. The sequenced material came from PBMCs. In DNA form, the CDR3 reads TGTGCCAGCGGCTATGGCCTCCGAAGCTCCTACGAGCAGTACTTC. Translation: CASGYGLRSSYEQYF. Complete variable domain (other parts from reference TRBV5-6 and TRBJ2-7): DAGVTQSPTHLIKTRGQQVTLRCSPKSGHDTVSWYQQALGQGPQFIFQYYEEEERQRGNFPDRFSGHQFPNYSSELNVNALLLGDSALYLCASGYGLRSSYEQYFGPGTRLTVT.